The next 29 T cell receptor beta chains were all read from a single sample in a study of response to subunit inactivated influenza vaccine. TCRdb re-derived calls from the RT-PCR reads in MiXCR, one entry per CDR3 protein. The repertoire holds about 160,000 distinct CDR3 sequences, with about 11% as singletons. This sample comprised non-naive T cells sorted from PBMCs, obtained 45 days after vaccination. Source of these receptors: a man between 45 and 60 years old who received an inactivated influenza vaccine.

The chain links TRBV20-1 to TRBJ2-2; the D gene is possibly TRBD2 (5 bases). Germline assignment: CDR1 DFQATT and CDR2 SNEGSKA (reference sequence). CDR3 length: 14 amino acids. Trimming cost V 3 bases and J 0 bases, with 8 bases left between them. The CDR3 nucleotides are TGCAGTGCTAGCGGGGTTACGAACACCGGGGAGCTGTTTTTT. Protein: CSASGVTNTGELFF.

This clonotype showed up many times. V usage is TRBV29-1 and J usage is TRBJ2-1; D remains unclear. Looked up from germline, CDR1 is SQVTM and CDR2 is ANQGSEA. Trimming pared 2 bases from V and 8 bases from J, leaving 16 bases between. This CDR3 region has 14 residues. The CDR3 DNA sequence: TGCAGCGTTGAAAAGGACGCTACAAGCGATGAGCAGTTCTTC. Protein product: CSVEKDATSDEQFF.

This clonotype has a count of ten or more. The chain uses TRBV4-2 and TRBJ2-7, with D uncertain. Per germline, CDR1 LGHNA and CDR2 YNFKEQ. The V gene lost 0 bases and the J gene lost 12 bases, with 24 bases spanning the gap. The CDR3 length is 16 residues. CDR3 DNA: TGTGCCAGCAGCCAAGATTTTGATGGACCTCCACGAAGAAGGTACTTC. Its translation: CASSQDFDGPPRRRYF.

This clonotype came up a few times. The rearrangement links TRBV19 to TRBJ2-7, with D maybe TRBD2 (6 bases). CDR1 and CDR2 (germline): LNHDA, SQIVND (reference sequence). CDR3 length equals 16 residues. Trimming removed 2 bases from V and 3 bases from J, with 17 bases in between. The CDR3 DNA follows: TGTGCCAGTAGTATACCCGCGGGACCGAAACTCTACGAGCAGTACTTC. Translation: CASSIPAGPKLYEQYF.

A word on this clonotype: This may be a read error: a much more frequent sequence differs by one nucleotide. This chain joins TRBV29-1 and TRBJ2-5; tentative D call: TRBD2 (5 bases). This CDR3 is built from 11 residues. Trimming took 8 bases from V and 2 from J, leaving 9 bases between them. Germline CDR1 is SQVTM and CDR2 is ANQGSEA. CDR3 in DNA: TGCAGCTGGGAGTCGCAAGAGACCCAGTACTTC. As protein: CSWESQETQYF. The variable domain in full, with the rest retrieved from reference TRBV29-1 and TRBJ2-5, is SAVISQKPSRDICQRGTSLTIQCQVDSQVTMMFWYRQQPGQSLTLIATANQGSEATYESGFVIDKFPISRPNLTFSTLTVSNMSPEDSSIYLCSWESQETQYFGPGTRLLVL.

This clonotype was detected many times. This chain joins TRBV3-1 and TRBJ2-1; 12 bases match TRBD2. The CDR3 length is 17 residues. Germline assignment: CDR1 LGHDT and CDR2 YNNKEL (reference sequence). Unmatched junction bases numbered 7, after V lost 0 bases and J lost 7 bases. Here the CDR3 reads CASSQDVLAGGQNEQFF. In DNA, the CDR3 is TGTGCCAGCAGCCAAGATGTACTAGCGGGGGGCCAGAATGAGCAGTTCTTC.

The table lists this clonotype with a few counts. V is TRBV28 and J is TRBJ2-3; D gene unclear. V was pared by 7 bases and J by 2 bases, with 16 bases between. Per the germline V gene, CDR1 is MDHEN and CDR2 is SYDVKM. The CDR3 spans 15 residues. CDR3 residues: CASTTQSFNTDTQYF. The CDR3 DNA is TGTGCCAGCACAACCCAGAGTTTTAACACAGATACGCAGTATTTT.

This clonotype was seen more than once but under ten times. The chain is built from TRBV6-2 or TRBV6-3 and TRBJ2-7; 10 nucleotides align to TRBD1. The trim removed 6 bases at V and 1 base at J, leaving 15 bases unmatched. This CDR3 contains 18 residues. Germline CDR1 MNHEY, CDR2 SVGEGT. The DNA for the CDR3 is TGTGCCAGCAGCCTAGACAGGGGGCGGTCTATCTGGTCCTACGAGCAGTACTTC. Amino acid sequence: CASSLDRGRSIWSYEQYF.

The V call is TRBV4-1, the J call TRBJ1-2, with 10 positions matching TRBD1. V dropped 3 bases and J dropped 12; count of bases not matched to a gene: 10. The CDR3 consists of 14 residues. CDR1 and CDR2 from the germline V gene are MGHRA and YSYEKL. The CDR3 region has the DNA TGCGCCAGCAGCCATGCCGGGACAGGGGAGGGAAACACCTTC. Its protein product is CASSHAGTGEGNTF.

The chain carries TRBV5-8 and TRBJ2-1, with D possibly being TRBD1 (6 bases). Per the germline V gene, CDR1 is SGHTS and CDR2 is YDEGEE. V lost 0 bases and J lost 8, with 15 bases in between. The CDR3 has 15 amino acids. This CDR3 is CASSLGTGYGDEQFF. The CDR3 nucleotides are TGTGCCAGCAGCTTGGGTACAGGGTATGGCGATGAGCAGTTCTTC.

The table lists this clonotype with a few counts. CDR3: CSARVGNLNSNQPQHF. The CDR3 nucleotides are TGCAGTGCTAGAGTTGGAAACTTAAATAGCAATCAGCCCCAGCATTTT. This chain joins TRBV20-1 and TRBJ1-5; the D is unclear. Trimming left V 1 base short and J 0 bases short, with 13 bases between. The germline V gene encodes CDR1 DFQATT and CDR2 SNEGSKA (reference sequence). This CDR3 region has 16 residues.

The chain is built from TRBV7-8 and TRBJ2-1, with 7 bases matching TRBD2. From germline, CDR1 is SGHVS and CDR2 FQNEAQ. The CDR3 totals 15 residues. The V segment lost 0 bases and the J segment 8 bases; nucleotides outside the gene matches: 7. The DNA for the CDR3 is TGTGCCAGCAGCTTAGCTGGGCGGGAGACCCATGAGCAGTTCTTC. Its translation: CASSLAGRETHEQFF. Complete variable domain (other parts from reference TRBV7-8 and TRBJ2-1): GAGVSQSPRYKVAKRGQDVALRCDPISGHVSLFWYQQALGQGPEFLTYFQNEAQLDKSGLPSDRFFAERPEGSVSTLKIQRTQQEDSAVYLCASSLAGRETHEQFFGPGTRLTVL.

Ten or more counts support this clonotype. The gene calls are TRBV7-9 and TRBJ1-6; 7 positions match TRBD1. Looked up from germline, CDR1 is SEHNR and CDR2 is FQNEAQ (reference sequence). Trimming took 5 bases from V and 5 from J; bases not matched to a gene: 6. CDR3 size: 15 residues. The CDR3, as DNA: TGTGCCAGCAGCCAACAGGGGTCGGATAATTCACCCCTCCACTTT. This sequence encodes CASSQQGSDNSPLHF.

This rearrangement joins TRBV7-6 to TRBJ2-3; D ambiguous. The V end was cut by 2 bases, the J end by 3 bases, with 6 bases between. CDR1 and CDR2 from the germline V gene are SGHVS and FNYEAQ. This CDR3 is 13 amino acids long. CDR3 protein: CASSLLGTDTQYF. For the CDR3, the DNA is TGTGCCAGCAGCTTACTGGGTACAGATACGCAGTATTTT. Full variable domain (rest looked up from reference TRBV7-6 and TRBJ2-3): GAGVSQSPRYKVTKRGQDVALRCDPISGHVSLYWYRQALGQGPEFLTYFNYEAQQDKSGLPNDRFSAERPEGSISTLTIQRTEQRDSAMYRCASSLLGTDTQYFGPGTRLTVL.

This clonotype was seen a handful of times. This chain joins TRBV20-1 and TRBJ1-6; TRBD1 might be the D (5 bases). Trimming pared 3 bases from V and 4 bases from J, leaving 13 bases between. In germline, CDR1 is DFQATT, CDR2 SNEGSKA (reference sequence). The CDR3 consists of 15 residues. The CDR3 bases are TGCAGTGCTAGTTCTCCAGGGCGTTATAATTCACCCCTCCACTTT. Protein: CSASSPGRYNSPLHF.

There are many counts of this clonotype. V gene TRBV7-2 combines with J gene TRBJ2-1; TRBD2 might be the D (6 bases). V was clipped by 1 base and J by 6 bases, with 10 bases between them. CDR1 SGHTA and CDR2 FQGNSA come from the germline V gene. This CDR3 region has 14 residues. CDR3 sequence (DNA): TGTGCCAGCAGCTTAGGGGACTTTATCAATGAGCAGTTCTTC. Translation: CASSLGDFINEQFF. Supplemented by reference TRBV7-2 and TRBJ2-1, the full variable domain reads GAGVSQSPSNKVTEKGKDVELRCDPISGHTALYWYRQSLGQGLEFLIYFQGNSAPDKSGLPSDRFSAERTGGSVSTLTIQRTQQEDSAVYLCASSLGDFINEQFFGPGTRLTVL.

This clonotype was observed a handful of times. In nucleotides, the CDR3 is TGCAGCGTGGGCGCGCTGGGTAGGGGAAACACTGAAGCTTTCTTT. Translating gives CSVGALGRGNTEAFF. V gene TRBV29-1 combines with J gene TRBJ1-1, with a possible D match to TRBD1 (5 bases). The V gene lost 6 bases and the J gene lost 2 bases, with 19 bases spanning the gap. This CDR3 comprises 15 residues. The germline V gene has CDR1 SQVTM and CDR2 ANQGSEA.

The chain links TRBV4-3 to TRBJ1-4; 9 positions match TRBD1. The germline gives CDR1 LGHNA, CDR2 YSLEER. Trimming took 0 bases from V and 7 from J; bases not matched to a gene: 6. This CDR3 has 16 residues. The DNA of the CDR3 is TGCGCCAGCAGCCAAGATCTTCGACAGGGGGGTGAAAAACTGTTTTTT. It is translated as CASSQDLRQGGEKLFF.

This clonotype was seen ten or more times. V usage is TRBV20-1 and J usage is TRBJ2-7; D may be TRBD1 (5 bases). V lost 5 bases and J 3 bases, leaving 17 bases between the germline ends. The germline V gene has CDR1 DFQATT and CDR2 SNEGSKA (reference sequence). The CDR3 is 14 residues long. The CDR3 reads CSACNRRGVYEQYF. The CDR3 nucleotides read TGCAGTGCTTGTAACAGGCGTGGTGTCTACGAGCAGTACTTC.

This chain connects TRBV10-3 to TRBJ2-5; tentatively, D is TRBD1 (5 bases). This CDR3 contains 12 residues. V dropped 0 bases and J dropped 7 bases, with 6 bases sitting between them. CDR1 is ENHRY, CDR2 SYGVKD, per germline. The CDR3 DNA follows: TGTGCCATCAGTGAGTCTGGGGCGACCCAGTACTTC. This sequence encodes CAISESGATQYF.

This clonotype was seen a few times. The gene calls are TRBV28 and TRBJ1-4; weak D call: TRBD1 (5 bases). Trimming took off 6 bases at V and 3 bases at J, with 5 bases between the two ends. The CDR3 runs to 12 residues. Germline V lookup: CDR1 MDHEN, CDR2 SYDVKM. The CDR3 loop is CASRTANEKLFF. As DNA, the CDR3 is TGTGCCAGCAGGACAGCTAATGAAAAACTGTTTTTT.

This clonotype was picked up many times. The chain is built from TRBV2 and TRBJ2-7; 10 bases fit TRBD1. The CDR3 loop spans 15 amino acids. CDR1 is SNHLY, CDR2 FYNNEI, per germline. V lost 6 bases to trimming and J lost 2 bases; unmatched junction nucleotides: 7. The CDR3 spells CASRSPGQGTYEQYF. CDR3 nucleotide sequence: TGTGCCAGCAGATCTCCGGGACAGGGGACCTACGAGCAGTACTTC. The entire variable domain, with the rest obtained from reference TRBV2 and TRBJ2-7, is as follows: EPEVTQTPSHQVTQMGQEVILRCVPISNHLYFYWYRQILGQKVEFLVSFYNNEISEKSEIFDDQFSVERPDGSNFTLKIRSTKLEDSAMYFCASRSPGQGTYEQYFGPGTRLTVT.

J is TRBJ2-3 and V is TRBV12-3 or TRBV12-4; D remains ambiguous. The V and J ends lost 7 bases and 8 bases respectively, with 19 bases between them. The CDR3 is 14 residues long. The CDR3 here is CASIVSSSSATQYF. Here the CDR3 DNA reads TGTGCCAGCATAGTAAGCTCCTCGTCAGCTACGCAGTATTTT.

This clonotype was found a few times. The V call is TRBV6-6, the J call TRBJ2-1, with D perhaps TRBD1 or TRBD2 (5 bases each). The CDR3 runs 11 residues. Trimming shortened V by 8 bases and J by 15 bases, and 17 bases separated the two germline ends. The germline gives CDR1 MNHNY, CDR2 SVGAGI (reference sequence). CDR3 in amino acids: CASGFQGRGFF. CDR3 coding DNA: TGTGCCAGCGGTTTCCAGGGACGGGGGTTCTTC.

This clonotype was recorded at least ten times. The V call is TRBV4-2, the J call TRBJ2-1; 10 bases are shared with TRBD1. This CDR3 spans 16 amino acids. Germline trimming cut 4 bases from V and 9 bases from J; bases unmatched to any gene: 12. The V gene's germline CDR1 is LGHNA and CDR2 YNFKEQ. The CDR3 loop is CASSRDLGQGYREQFF. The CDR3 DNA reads TGTGCCAGCAGCCGGGACCTGGGACAGGGGTATCGTGAGCAGTTCTTC.

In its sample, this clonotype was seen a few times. The CDR3 DNA follows: TGCAGTGCTCCCGGGGGGGGTGTTTATCTTTGGGATGAGCAGTTCTTC. This codes for CSAPGGGVYLWDEQFF. The chain combines TRBV20-1 with TRBJ2-1; 8 bases line up with TRBD2. CDR1 is DFQATT and CDR2 is SNEGSKA in the germline V gene (reference sequence). The CDR3 has 16 amino acids. The V segment lost 5 bases and the J segment 8 bases; nucleotides outside the gene matches: 17.

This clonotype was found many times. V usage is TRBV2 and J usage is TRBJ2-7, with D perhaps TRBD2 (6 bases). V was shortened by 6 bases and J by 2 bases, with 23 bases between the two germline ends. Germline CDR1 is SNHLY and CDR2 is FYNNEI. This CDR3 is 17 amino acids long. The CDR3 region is CASRMGLLWEATYEQYF. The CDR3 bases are TGTGCCAGCAGAATGGGACTCCTGTGGGAGGCGACCTACGAGCAGTACTTC.

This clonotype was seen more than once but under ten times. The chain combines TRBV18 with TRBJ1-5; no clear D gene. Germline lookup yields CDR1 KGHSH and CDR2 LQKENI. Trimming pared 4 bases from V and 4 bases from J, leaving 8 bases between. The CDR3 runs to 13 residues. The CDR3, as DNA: TGTGCCAGCTCACTCCAGGAAAATCAGCCCCAGCATTTT. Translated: CASSLQENQPQHF.

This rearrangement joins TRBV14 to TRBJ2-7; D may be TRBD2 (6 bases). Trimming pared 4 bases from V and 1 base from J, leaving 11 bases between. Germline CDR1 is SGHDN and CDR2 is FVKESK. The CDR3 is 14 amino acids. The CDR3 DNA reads TGTGCCAGCAGCCTCCACCGGGGGTCCTACGAGCAGTACTTC. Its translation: CASSLHRGSYEQYF.